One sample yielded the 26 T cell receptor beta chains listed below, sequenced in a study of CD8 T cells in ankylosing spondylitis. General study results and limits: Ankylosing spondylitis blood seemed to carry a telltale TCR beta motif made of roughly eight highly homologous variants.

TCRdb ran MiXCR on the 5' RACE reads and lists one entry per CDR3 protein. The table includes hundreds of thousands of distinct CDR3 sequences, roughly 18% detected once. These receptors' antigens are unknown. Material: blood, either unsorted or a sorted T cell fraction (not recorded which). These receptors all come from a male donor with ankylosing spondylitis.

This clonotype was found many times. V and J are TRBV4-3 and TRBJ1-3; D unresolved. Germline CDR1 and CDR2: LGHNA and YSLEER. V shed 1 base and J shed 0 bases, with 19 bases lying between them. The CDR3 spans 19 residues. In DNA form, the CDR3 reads TGCGCCAGCAGCCAAGGCTCGGTTGGAGGTGCTACCTCTGGAAACACCATATATTTT. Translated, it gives CASSQGSVGGATSGNTIYF.

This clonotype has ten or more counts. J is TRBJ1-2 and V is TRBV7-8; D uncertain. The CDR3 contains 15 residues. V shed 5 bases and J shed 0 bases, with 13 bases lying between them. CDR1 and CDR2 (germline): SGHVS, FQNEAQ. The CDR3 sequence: CASSPGGSPNYGYTF. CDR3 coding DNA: TGTGCCAGCAGCCCGGGCGGGAGTCCTAACTATGGCTACACCTTC.

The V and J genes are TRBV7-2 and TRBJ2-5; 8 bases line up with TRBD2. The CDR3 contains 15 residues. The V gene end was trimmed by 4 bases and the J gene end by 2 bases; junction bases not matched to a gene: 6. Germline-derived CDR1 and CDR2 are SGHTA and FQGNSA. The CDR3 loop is CASSWGLGGQETQYF. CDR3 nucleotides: TGTGCCAGCAGCTGGGGACTAGGTGGGCAAGAGACCCAGTACTTC.

Here the CDR3 DNA reads TGTGCCAGCAGCGGGCCCTTGACCGGGGAGCTGTTTTTT. It codes for CASSGPLTGELFF. This sequence joins TRBV7-9 and TRBJ2-2; D remains ambiguous. Between the trimmed V and J ends, which lost 5 bases and 5 bases, there was a span of 9 bases. Germline-derived CDR1 and CDR2 are SEHNR and FQNEAQ (reference sequence). CDR3 size: 13 residues.

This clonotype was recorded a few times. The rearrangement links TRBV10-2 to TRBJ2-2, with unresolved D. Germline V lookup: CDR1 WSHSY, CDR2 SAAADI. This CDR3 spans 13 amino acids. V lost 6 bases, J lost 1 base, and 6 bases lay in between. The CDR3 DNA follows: TGCGCCAGCAGGGACCTGAACACCGGGGAGCTGTTTTTT. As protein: CASRDLNTGELFF.

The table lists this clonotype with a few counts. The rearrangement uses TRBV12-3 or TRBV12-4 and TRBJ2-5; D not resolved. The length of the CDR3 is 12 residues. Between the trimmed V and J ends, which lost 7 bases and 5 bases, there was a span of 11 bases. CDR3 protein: CASTRVGETQYF. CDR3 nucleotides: TGTGCCAGCACAAGGGTTGGGGAGACCCAGTACTTC.

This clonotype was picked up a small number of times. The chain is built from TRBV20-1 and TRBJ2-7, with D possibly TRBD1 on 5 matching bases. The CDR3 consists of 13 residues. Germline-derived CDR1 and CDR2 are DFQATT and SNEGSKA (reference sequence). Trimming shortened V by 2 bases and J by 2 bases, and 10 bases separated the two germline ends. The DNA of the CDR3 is TGCAGTGCTAGACAGACAGCAGCCTACGAGCAGTACTTC. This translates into CSARQTAAYEQYF.

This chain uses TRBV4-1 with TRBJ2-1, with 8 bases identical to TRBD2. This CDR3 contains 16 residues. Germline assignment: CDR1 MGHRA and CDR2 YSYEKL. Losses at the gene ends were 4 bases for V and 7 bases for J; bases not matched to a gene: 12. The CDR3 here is CASSPGPSGRSNEQFF. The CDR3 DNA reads TGCGCCAGCAGCCCAGGCCCCAGCGGGAGATCAAATGAGCAGTTCTTC.

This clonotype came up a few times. The CDR3 sequence: CASSDRGALSYAEAFF. The CDR3 DNA reads as TGTGCCAGCAGCGACAGGGGCGCACTAAGTTATGCTGAAGCTTTCTTT. The chain has TRBV12-3 or TRBV12-4 and TRBJ1-1; 8 bases align to TRBD1. The CDR3 loop spans 16 amino acids. The junction had 15 bases not matched to a gene; V was cut back by 6 bases and J by 6 bases.

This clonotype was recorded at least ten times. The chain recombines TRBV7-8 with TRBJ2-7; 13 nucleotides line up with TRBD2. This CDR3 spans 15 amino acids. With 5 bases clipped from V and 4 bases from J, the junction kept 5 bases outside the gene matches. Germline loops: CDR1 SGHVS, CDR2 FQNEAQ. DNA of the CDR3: TGTGCCAGCAGCCCCCGGACTAGCGGGGGATACGAGCAGTACTTC. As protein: CASSPRTSGGYEQYF.

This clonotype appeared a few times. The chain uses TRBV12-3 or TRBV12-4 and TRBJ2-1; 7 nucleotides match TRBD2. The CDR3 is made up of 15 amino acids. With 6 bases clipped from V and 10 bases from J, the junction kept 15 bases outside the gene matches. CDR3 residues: CASSLTSVPWVEQFF. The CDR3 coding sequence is TGTGCCAGCAGCCTTACTAGCGTCCCCTGGGTAGAGCAGTTCTTC.

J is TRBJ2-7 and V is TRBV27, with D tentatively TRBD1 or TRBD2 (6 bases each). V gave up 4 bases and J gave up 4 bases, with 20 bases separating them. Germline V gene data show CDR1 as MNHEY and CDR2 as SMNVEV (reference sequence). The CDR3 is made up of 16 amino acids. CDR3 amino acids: CASSSVGGTSWYEQYF. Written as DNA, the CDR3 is TGTGCCAGCAGTTCCGTAGGGGGGACTTCGTGGTACGAGCAGTACTTC.

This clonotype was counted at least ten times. This chain's CDR3 is CASSPGTVYGYTF. In nucleotides, the CDR3 is TGTGCCAGCAGTCCTGGGACAGTTTATGGCTACACCTTC. V is TRBV12-3 or TRBV12-4 and J is TRBJ1-2; 7 bases align to TRBD1. J gave up 5 bases and V 5 bases, and 5 bases lay outside the gene matches. The CDR3 is 13 residues long.

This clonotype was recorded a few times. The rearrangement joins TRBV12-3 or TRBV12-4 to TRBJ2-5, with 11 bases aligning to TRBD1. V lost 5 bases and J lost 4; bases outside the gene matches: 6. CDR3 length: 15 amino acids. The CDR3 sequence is CASSPPGTGGETQYF. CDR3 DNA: TGTGCCAGCAGTCCCCCTGGGACAGGGGGAGAGACCCAGTACTTC.

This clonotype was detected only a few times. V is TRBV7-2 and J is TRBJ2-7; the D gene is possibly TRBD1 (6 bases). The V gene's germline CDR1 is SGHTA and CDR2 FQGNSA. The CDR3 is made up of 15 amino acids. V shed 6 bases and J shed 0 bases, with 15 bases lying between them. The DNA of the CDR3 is TGTGCCAGCAGACCTCCGGGACACCCCTCCTACGAGCAGTACTTC. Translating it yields CASRPPGHPSYEQYF.

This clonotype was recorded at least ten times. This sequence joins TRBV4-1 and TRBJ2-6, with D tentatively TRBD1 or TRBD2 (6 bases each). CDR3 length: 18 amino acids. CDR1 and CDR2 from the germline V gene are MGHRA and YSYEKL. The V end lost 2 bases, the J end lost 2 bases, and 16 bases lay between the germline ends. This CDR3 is CASSQQAAGEAGANVLTF. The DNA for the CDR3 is TGCGCCAGCAGCCAACAAGCAGCAGGGGAGGCTGGGGCCAACGTCCTGACTTTC.

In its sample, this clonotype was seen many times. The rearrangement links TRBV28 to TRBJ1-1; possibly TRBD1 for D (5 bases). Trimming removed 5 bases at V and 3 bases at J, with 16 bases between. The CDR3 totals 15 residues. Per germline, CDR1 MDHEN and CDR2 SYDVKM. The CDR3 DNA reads TGTGCCAGCAGTCAGAGGGGATCGGGGTACACTGAAGCTTTCTTT. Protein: CASSQRGSGYTEAFF.

DNA for the CDR3: TGTGCCAGTAGCCAGCGGGAAACTCCCTACGAGCAGTACTTC. It translates to CASSQRETPYEQYF. The chain uses TRBV19 and TRBJ2-7; 7 bases are shared with TRBD2. The germline gives CDR1 LNHDA, CDR2 SQIVND (reference sequence). The V segment lost 6 bases and the J segment 2 bases; nucleotides outside the gene matches: 7. This CDR3 region has 14 residues. The whole variable domain, remainder taken from reference TRBV19 and TRBJ2-7, is DGGITQSPKYLFRKEGQNVTLSCEQNLNHDAMYWYRQDPGQGLRLIYYSQIVNDFQKGDIAEGYSVSREKKESFPLTVTSAQKNPTAFYLCASSQRETPYEQYFGPGTRLTVT.

In nucleotides, the CDR3 is TGTGCCAGCAGTGCGGTCAGGGTAGGAGAGACCCAGTACTTC. Translation: CASSAVRVGETQYF. The chain has TRBV2 and TRBJ2-5; possibly TRBD1 for D (5 bases). V was trimmed by 4 bases and J by 4 bases, leaving 13 bases between them. Looked up from germline, CDR1 is SNHLY and CDR2 is FYNNEI. The CDR3 consists of 14 residues.

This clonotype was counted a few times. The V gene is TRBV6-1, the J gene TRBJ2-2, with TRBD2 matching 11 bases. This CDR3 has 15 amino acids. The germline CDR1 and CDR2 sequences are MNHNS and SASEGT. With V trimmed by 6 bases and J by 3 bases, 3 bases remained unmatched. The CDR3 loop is CASRPGLADTGELFF. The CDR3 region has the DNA TGTGCCAGCAGGCCGGGACTAGCGGACACCGGGGAGCTGTTTTTT.

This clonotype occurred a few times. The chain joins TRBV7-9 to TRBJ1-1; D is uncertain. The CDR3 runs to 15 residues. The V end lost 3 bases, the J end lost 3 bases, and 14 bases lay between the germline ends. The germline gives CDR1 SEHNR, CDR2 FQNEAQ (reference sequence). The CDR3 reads CASSLAEGRDTEAFF. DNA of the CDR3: TGTGCCAGCAGCTTGGCGGAGGGTAGGGACACTGAAGCTTTCTTT.

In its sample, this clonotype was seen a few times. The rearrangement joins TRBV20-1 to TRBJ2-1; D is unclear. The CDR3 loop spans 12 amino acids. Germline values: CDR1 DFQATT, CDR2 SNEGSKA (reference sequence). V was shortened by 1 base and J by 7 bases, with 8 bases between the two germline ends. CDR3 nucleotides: TGCAGTGCTAGAGTGCCTCCTAATGAGCAGTTCTTC. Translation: CSARVPPNEQFF.

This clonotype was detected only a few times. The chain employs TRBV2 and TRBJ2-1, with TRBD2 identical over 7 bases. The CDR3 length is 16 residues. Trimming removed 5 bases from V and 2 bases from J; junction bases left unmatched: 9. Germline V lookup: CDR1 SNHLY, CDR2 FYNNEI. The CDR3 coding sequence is TGTGCCAGCAGTTTCTCCCTAGCGGATCCCTACAATGAGCAGTTCTTC. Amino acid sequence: CASSFSLADPYNEQFF.

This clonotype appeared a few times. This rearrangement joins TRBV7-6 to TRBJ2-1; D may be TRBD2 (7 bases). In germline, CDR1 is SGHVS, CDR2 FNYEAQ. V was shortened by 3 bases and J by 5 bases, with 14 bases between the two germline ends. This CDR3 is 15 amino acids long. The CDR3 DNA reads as TGTGCCAGCAGCTTTAGGGGGGGCCCTAACAATGAGCAGTTCTTC. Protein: CASSFRGGPNNEQFF. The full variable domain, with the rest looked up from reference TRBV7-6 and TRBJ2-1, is GAGVSQSPRYKVTKRGQDVALRCDPISGHVSLYWYRQALGQGPEFLTYFNYEAQQDKSGLPNDRFSAERPEGSISTLTIQRTEQRDSAMYRCASSFRGGPNNEQFFGPGTRLTVL.

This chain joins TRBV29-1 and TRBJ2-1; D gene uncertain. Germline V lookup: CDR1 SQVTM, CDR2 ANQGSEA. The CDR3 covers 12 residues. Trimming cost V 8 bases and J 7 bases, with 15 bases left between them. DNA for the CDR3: TGCAGCTCCCTTGGGTGGAGAAATGAGCAGTTCTTC. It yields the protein CSSLGWRNEQFF.

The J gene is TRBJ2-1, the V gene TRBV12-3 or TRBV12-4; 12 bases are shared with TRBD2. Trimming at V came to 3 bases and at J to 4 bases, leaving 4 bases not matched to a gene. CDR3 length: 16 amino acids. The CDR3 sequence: CASSFSTSGSYNEQFF. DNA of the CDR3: TGTGCCAGCAGTTTCTCGACTAGCGGGAGTTACAATGAGCAGTTCTTC.